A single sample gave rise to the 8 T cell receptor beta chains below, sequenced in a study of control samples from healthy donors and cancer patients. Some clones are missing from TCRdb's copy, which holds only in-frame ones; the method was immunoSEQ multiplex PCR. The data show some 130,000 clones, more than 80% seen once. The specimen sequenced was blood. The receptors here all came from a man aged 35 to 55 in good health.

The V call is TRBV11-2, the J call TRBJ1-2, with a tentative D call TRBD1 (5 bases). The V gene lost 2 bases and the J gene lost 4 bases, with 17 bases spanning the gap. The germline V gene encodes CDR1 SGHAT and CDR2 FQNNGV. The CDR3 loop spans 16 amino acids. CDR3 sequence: CASSLTASWGSYGYTF. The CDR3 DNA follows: TGTGCCAGCAGCTTAACCGCATCATGGGGGAGCTATGGCTACACCTTC.

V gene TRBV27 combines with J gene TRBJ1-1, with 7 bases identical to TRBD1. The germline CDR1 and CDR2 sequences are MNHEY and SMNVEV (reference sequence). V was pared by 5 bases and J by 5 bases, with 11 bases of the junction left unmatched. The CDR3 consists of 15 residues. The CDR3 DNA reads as TGTGCCAGCAGTCCCAGGACAGGACTAGGGACTGAAGCTTTCTTT. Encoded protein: CASSPRTGLGTEAFF.

The CDR3 loop is CASSLAGAYTNEQFF. Here the CDR3 DNA reads TGTGCCAGCAGCCTAGCGGGGGCCTATACAAATGAGCAGTTCTTC. The rearrangement uses TRBV6-2 or TRBV6-3 and TRBJ2-1; 10 bases map to TRBD2. V lost 6 bases to trimming and J lost 7 bases; unmatched junction nucleotides: 9. The CDR3 is 15 amino acids. CDR1 is MNHEY and CDR2 is SVGEGT in the germline V gene.

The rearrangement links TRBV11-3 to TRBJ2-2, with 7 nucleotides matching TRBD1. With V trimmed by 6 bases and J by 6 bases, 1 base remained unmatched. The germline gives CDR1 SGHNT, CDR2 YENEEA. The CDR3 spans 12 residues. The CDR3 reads CASSRGPGELFF. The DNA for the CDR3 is TGTGCCAGCAGTAGGGGGCCCGGGGAGCTGTTTTTT.

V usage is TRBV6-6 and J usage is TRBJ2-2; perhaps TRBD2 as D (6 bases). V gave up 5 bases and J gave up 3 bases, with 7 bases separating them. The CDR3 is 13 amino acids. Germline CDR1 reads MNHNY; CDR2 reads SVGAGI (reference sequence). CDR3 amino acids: CASSGGYTGELFF. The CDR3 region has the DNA TGTGCCAGCAGTGGGGGGTACACCGGGGAGCTGTTTTTT.

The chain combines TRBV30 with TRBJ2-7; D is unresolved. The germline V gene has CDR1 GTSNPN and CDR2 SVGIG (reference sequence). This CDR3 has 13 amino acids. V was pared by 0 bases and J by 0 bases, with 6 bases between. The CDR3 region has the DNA TGTGCCTGGAGTGTTACAGTCTCCTACGAGCAGTACTTC. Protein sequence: CAWSVTVSYEQYF.

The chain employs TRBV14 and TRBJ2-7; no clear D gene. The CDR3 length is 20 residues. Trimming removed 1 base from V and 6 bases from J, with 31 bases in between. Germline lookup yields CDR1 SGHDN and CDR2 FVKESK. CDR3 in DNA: TGTGCCAGCAGCCAAGGACGAACCCATTGCCGCCCGATCACTCTCGGCGAGCAGTACTTC. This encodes CASSQGRTHCRPITLGEQYF.

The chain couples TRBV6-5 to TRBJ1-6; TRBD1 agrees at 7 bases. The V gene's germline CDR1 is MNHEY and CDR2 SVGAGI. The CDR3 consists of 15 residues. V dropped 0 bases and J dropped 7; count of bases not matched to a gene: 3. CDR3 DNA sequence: TGTGCCAGCAGTTACTCGACAGGGACAAATTCACCCCTCCACTTT. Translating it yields CASSYSTGTNSPLHF.